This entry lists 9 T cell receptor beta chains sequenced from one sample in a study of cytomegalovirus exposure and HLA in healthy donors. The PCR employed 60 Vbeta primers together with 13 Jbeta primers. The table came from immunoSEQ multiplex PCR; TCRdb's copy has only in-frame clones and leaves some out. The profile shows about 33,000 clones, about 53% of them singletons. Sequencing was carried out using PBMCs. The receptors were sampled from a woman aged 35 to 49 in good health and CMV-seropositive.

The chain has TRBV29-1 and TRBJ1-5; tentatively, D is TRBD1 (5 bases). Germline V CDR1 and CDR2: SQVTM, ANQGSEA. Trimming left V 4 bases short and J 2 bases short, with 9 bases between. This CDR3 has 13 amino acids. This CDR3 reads CSVVVQGNQPQHF. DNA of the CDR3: TGCAGCGTTGTTGTACAGGGCAATCAGCCCCAGCATTTT.

CDR3 in DNA: TGTGCCAGCAGCCCATGGGTAAGAGGGAATCAGCCCCAGCATTTT. This codes for CASSPWVRGNQPQHF. The chain couples TRBV7-2 to TRBJ1-5; unclear D gene. V lost 5 bases and J lost 4, with 15 bases in between. The germline V gene encodes CDR1 SGHTA and CDR2 FQGNSA. The CDR3 extends over 15 amino acids. Complete variable domain (other parts from reference TRBV7-2 and TRBJ1-5): GAGVSQSPSNKVTEKGKDVELRCDPISGHTALYWYRQSLGQGLEFLIYFQGNSAPDKSGLPSDRFSAERTGGSVSTLTIQRTQQEDSAVYLCASSPWVRGNQPQHFGDGTRLSIL.

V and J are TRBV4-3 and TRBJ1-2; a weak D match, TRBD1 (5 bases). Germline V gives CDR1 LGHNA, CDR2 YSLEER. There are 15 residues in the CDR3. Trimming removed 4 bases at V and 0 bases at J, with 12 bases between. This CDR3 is CASSPNTQANYGYTF. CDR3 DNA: TGCGCCAGCAGCCCCAATACACAGGCTAACTATGGCTACACCTTC.

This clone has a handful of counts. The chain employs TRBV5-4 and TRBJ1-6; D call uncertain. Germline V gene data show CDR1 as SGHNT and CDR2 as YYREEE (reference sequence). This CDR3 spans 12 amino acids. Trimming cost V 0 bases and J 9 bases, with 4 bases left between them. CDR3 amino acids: CASSLDISPLHF. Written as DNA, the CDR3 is TGTGCCAGCAGCTTGGATATTTCACCCCTCCACTTT.

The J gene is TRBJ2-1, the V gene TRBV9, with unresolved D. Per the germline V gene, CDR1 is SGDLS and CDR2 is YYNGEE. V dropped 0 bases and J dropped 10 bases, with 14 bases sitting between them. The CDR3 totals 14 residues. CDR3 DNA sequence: TGTGCCAGCAGCGTAGTTATTAGTTCCTCCGAGCAGTTCTTC. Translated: CASSVVISSSEQFF.

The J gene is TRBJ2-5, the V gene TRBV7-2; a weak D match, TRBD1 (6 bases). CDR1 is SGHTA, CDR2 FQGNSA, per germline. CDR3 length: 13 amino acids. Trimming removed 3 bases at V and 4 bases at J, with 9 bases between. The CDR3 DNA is TGTGCCAGCAGCTTGGACAGACGAGAGACCCAGTACTTC. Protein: CASSLDRRETQYF.

CDR3 DNA sequence: TGTGCCAGCAGCTTACAGACAGGGGGGACAGGGCAAGAGACCCAGTACTTC. This sequence encodes CASSLQTGGTGQETQYF. The chain combines TRBV7-6 with TRBJ2-5, with 9 bases lining up with TRBD1. Per germline, CDR1 SGHVS and CDR2 FNYEAQ. The junction had 9 bases not matched to a gene; V was cut back by 2 bases and J by 2 bases. The CDR3 length is 17 residues.

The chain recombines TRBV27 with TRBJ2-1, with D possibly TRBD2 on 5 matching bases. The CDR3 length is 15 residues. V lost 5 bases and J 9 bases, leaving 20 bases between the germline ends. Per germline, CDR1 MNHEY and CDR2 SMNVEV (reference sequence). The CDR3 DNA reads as TGTGCCAGCAGTCCCCGCCGGGGTACGTTACTTGAGCAGTTCTTC. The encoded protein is CASSPRRGTLLEQFF.

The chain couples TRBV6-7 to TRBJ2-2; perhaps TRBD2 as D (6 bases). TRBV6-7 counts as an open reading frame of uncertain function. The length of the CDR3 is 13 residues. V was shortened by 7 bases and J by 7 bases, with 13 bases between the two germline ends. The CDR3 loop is CASIDGGHGELFF. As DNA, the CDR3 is TGTGCCAGCATCGACGGAGGGCACGGGGAGCTGTTTTTT.